A selection of T cell receptor beta chains follows, all from one sample in a study of T-cell reconstitution after alpha-beta-depleted transplantation in children. TCRdb reanalysed the PCR reads using MiXCR and keeps one entry per CDR3 protein. This sample has around 490,000 distinct CDR3 sequences, with over 9.5% found just once. Sequences were derived from PBMCs, mostly from graft donor cells, sampled 180 days after TCRalphabeta/CD19-depleted stem cell transplant. Source of these receptors: a female patient aged 2 to 10 who had a stem cell transplant for aplastic anemia, so the T cells may come from the graft donor. The conserved cysteine and the conserved F or W are not part of the CDR3 here. Clone size, where shown, is once, few, many, or a class for clones that have expanded.

j_gene,v_gene,abundance,CDR3aa
TRBJ1-1,TRBV3-1,few,ASTSYTEAF
TRBJ1-2,TRBV20-1,few,SARDVRVGYGYT
TRBJ2-2,TRBV29-1,-,SVAWRLAENTGELF
TRBJ2-3,TRBV5-8,few,ASSAGQVHTDTQY
TRBJ1-4,TRBV9,-,ASSEGQGAEKLF
TRBJ1-2,TRBV6-2/TRBV6-3,-,ASSFDRVYGYT
TRBJ2-2,TRBV6-5,many,ASSYAGGTGELF
TRBJ2-1,TRBV10-3,-,AISENRGGTGRWVHNEQF
TRBJ1-1,TRBV12-3/TRBV12-4,many,ASSSRGTTEAF
TRBJ2-4,TRBV12-3/TRBV12-4,many,ASSSVGGTYIQY
TRBJ2-5,TRBV12-3/TRBV12-4,-,ASSFKNRHQETQY
TRBJ2-7,TRBV12-3/TRBV12-4,-,ASSLSLAGVYEQY
TRBJ2-1,TRBV25-1,few,ASSESSRFKLGGSSYNEQF
TRBJ2-3,TRBV7-8,few,ASSLGSIVGVGTDTQY
TRBJ2-3,TRBV7-9,once,ASSFEALTASTDTQY
TRBJ2-1,TRBV20-1,many,SARAGTGGNEQF
TRBJ2-3,TRBV25-1,few,ASSGTWGLAGTTDTQY
TRBJ2-1,TRBV7-9,-,ASSLVGGNEQF
TRBJ1-4,TRBV28,-,ASSFGGAAGEKLF
TRBJ2-5,TRBV29-1,few,SVGELAVKETQY
TRBJ1-2,TRBV6-5,many,ASSYSGRGGYGYT
TRBJ2-1,TRBV5-1,-,ASSLAWGRNNEQF
TRBJ2-2,TRBV2,-,ASSGDFAGELF
TRBJ1-3,TRBV27,few,ASSYRGAPGNTIY
TRBJ2-5,TRBV10-3,few,AISPGGGRGQETQY
TRBJ2-7,TRBV6-2/TRBV6-3,-,ASSYSKGLPYEQY
TRBJ2-5,TRBV6-1,-,ASRHRGPIQETQY
TRBJ1-6,TRBV12-3/TRBV12-4,-,ASSLHKIGNSPLH
TRBJ2-1,TRBV6-5,-,ASSNPGVAGFYNEQF
TRBJ1-4,TRBV5-6,few,ASSVRWETGTEKLF
TRBJ2-1,TRBV15,-,ATSQSSSYNEQF
TRBJ1-1,TRBV5-1,-,ASYGAERRATEAF
TRBJ2-1,TRBV18,few,ASSPYLGKPYNEQF
TRBJ2-1,TRBV29-1,few,SVVHRERNGNEQF
TRBJ2-4,TRBV18,many,ASSPNSAPNIQY
TRBJ2-2,TRBV7-9,few,ASSLRRGETGELF
TRBJ2-6,TRBV21-1,few,ARRNSGANVLT
TRBJ2-5,TRBV11-2,-,ASSSTTGQETQY
TRBJ2-5,TRBV7-2,few,ASSKADVASGTQY
TRBJ2-3,TRBV12-3/TRBV12-4,few,ASRLRLAPSTDTQY
TRBJ2-1,TRBV20-1,-,SARVLAGYNEQF
TRBJ2-1,TRBV9,many,ASSEIGSGSYNEQF
TRBJ2-5,TRBV18,many,ASSPLLRDQETQY
TRBJ1-4,TRBV7-9,-,ASSLHNGPNEKLF
TRBJ2-7,TRBV5-1,-,ASSLRQGRGSYEQY
TRBJ2-1,TRBV28,many,ASSQSEAVIYNEQF
TRBJ1-5,TRBV12-3/TRBV12-4,few,ASWGREGNQPQH
TRBJ1-1,TRBV12-3/TRBV12-4,few,ASSLTRFYEAF
TRBJ2-1,TRBV13,few,ASSSLLRDSTSNEQF
TRBJ2-6,TRBV28,few,ASSTGGVSGANVLT
TRBJ2-2,TRBV29-1,few,SVLRDRANTGELF
TRBJ2-1,TRBV20-1,few,SARIPGNNEQF
TRBJ2-2,TRBV13,once,ASRSILAQGARTGELF
TRBJ2-1,TRBV5-1,few,ASSVGLAGDNEQF
TRBJ2-3,TRBV20-1,many,SAPTSGSTDTQY
TRBJ2-7,TRBV5-1,many,ASSYSGTDGSYEQY
TRBJ2-1,TRBV20-1,many,SAVGESEQF